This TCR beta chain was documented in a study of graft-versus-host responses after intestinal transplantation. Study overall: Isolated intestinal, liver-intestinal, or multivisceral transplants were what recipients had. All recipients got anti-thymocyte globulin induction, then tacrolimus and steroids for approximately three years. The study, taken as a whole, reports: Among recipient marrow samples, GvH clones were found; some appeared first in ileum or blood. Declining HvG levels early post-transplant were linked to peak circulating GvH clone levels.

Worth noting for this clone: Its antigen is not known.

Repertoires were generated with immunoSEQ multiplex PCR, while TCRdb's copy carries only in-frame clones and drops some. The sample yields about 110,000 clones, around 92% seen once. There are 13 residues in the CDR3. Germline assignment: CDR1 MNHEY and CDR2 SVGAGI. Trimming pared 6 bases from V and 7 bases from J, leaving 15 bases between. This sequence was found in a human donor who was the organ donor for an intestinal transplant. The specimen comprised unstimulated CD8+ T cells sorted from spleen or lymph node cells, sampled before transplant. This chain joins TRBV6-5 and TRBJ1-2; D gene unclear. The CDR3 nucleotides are TGTGCCAGCAGAGAGACGGACTCCTTTGGCTACACCTTC. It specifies CASRETDSFGYTF.